The 21 T cell receptor beta chains in this list originate from one sample, sequenced in a study of cytomegalovirus exposure and HLA in healthy donors. PCR used 60 Vbeta primers and 13 Jbeta primers. Method: immunoSEQ multiplex PCR; TCRdb's copy keeps in-frame clones and lacks some. This table holds over 100,000 clones, over 60% found once. Sequenced material: PBMCs. Receptors originate from a male donor in good health and CMV-seropositive.

The V and J genes are TRBV5-4 and TRBJ2-2; D possibly corresponds to TRBD1 (6 bases). The CDR3 runs 14 residues. V was trimmed by 4 bases and J by 2 bases, leaving 9 bases between them. CDR1 SGHNT and CDR2 YYREEE come from the germline V gene (reference sequence). As DNA, the CDR3 is TGTGCCAGCAGCGGGGACACTAACACCGGGGAGCTGTTTTTT. Its translation is CASSGDTNTGELFF.

The V gene is TRBV9, the J gene TRBJ2-1, with TRBD2 matching over 8 bases. The ends lost 4 bases at V and 2 bases at J; junction bases unmatched: 5. This CDR3 region has 15 residues. The germline gives CDR1 SGDLS, CDR2 YYNGEE. CDR3 in amino acids: CASSPTSATYNEQFF. CDR3 nucleotide sequence: TGTGCCAGCAGCCCGACTAGCGCTACCTACAATGAGCAGTTCTTC.

The chain uses TRBV30 and TRBJ2-5, with D possibly TRBD2 on 5 matching bases. The CDR3 has 16 amino acids. Germline CDR1 reads GTSNPN; CDR2 reads SVGIG (reference sequence). V was cut by 3 bases and J by 0 bases, with 17 bases left in between. CDR3 loop: CAWRVSKRLHQETQYF. In DNA, the CDR3 is TGTGCCTGGAGGGTGAGTAAGCGGCTCCACCAAGAGACCCAGTACTTC.

The chain carries TRBV7-9 and TRBJ2-7, with 9 bases fitting TRBD1. Germline CDR1 is SEHNR and CDR2 is FQNEAQ (reference sequence). V lost 4 bases to trimming and J lost 8 bases; unmatched junction nucleotides: 15. CDR3 size: 16 residues. The DNA for the CDR3 is TGTGCCAGCAGCTCTCAGACAGGGGGGGCGTCTACGAAGCAGTACTTC. Translation: CASSSQTGGASTKQYF.

J is TRBJ2-2 and V is TRBV18, with TRBD1 identical over 9 bases. V shed 2 bases, J shed 2 bases, and the junction held 12 bases outside the gene matches. Germline V lookup: CDR1 KGHSH, CDR2 LQKENI. This CDR3 has 19 amino acids. The CDR3 DNA reads TGTGCCAGCTCACCAATTCAAGGCCGGACAGGGGTTAACACCGGGGAGCTGTTTTTT. It is translated as CASSPIQGRTGVNTGELFF.

J is TRBJ1-1 and V is TRBV10-3; weak D call: TRBD1 (6 bases). The germline V gene encodes CDR1 ENHRY and CDR2 SYGVKD. The CDR3 totals 17 residues. Trimming took off 1 base at V and 3 bases at J, with 18 bases between the two ends. CDR3 in amino acids: CAISEFMDSFSDTEAFF. CDR3 DNA sequence: TGTGCCATCAGTGAGTTCATGGACAGCTTCTCGGACACTGAAGCTTTCTTT.

This clone was detected only a few times. This chain joins TRBV2 and TRBJ1-6; D remains ambiguous. The germline V gene has CDR1 SNHLY and CDR2 FYNNEI. V was trimmed by 7 bases and J by 5 bases, leaving 6 bases between them. This CDR3 is 12 amino acids long. The CDR3 coding sequence is TGTGCCAGCACGGTAAATAATTCACCCCTCCACTTT. This codes for CASTVNNSPLHF.

In its sample, this clone was seen once. The chain couples TRBV4-1 to TRBJ2-1; 8 nucleotides align to TRBD2. V dropped 6 bases and J dropped 6; count of bases not matched to a gene: 7. CDR3 size: 14 residues. The V gene's germline CDR1 is MGHRA and CDR2 YSYEKL. The CDR3 region has the DNA TGCGCCAGCAGTGCGGGGGGCGAGGTCAATGAGCAGTTCTTC. This gives the protein CASSAGGEVNEQFF.

This chain links TRBV19 with TRBJ1-6; D is uncertain. This CDR3 comprises 17 residues. V lost 5 bases, J lost 0 bases, and 14 bases lay in between. Per germline, CDR1 LNHDA and CDR2 SQIVND (reference sequence). The CDR3 is CASSLQALDSYNSPLHF. In nucleotides, the CDR3 is TGTGCCAGTAGTCTGCAGGCGCTGGACTCCTATAATTCACCCCTCCACTTT. Full variable domain (rest looked up from reference TRBV19 and TRBJ1-6): DGGITQSPKYLFRKEGQNVTLSCEQNLNHDAMYWYRQDPGQGLRLIYYSQIVNDFQKGDIAEGYSVSREKKESFPLTVTSAQKNPTAFYLCASSLQALDSYNSPLHFGNGTRLTVT.

The gene calls are TRBV30 and TRBJ2-1, with TRBD2 identical over 11 bases. The V and J ends lost 2 bases and 0 bases, in that order; junction bases with no gene match: 6. The CDR3 is 17 residues long. The germline V gene encodes CDR1 GTSNPN and CDR2 SVGIG (reference sequence). The DNA for the CDR3 is TGTGCCTGGAGTCGGACCGGGACTAGCGGCTCCTACAATGAGCAGTTCTTC. Its protein product is CAWSRTGTSGSYNEQFF.

The rearrangement links TRBV27 to TRBJ2-1; 7 positions agree with TRBD1. Germline CDR1 is MNHEY and CDR2 is SMNVEV (reference sequence). There are 15 residues in the CDR3. Trimming took 2 bases from V and 3 from J; bases not matched to a gene: 4. The CDR3 sequence is CASSLRGGYYNEQFF. CDR3 nucleotides: TGTGCCAGCAGTTTAAGAGGGGGCTACTACAATGAGCAGTTCTTC.

Concerning this clone itself: This CDR3 is also generated by other DNA sequences in the sample. The J gene is TRBJ1-2, the V gene TRBV27, with D unclear. CDR1 and CDR2 from the germline V gene are MNHEY and SMNVEV (reference sequence). Trimming took off 2 bases at V and 4 bases at J, with 5 bases between the two ends. CDR3 length equals 12 residues. Here the CDR3 reads CASSLRGYGYTF. The CDR3 DNA is TGTGCCAGCAGTTTACGGGGCTATGGCTACACCTTC.

This clone has only one observation. The J gene is TRBJ1-6, the V gene TRBV6-1; 8 bases map to TRBD1. Germline V gene lookup returns CDR1 MNHNS and CDR2 SASEGT. The CDR3 contains 13 residues. The junction had 7 bases not matched to a gene; V was cut back by 11 bases and J by 7 bases. The CDR3: CAGRTGFNSPLHF. Written as DNA, the CDR3 is TGTGCCGGCCGGACAGGGTTCAATTCACCCCTCCACTTT.

The V call is TRBV9, the J call TRBJ2-7; 9 nucleotides line up with TRBD2. J was trimmed by 5 bases and V by 0 bases; bases with no gene match: 9. The CDR3 is 16 residues long. CDR1 and CDR2 from the germline V gene are SGDLS and YYNGEE. The CDR3 DNA reads as TGTGCCAGCAGCGTAGGGGCCGCGGGGGGGATCGACGAGCAGTACTTC. This translates into CASSVGAAGGIDEQYF.

J is TRBJ2-7 and V is TRBV2; 8 positions agree with TRBD2. V was clipped by 5 bases and J by 1 base; unmatched bases: 4. Germline CDR1 SNHLY, CDR2 FYNNEI. The CDR3 spans 14 residues. In nucleotides, the CDR3 is TGTGCCAGCAGTCGGGGGGGGGATTCCTACGAGCAGTACTTC. As protein: CASSRGGDSYEQYF.

The chain combines TRBV27 with TRBJ1-2; perhaps TRBD1 as D (6 bases). V shed 5 bases and J shed 4 bases, with 20 bases lying between them. This CDR3 region has 16 residues. Germline-derived CDR1 and CDR2 are MNHEY and SMNVEV (reference sequence). The CDR3 nucleotides read TGTGCCAGCAGTCCCCGTAGGGGGGGGAAGCCCTATGGCTACACCTTC. It specifies CASSPRRGGKPYGYTF.

The CDR3 loop is CASAELRQGANYGYTF. The CDR3 coding sequence is TGTGCCAGCGCAGAATTACGACAGGGGGCTAACTATGGCTACACCTTC. The chain carries TRBV28 and TRBJ1-2; 9 nucleotides align to TRBD1. Germline loops: CDR1 MDHEN, CDR2 SYDVKM. CDR3 length: 16 amino acids. Trimming removed 8 bases from V and 0 bases from J; junction bases left unmatched: 10.

The gene calls are TRBV20-1 and TRBJ2-1; 8 positions match TRBD2. The CDR3 has 11 amino acids. CDR1 is DFQATT and CDR2 is SNEGSKA in the germline V gene (reference sequence). With 2 bases clipped from V and 15 bases from J, the junction kept 6 bases outside the gene matches. The CDR3 DNA is TGCAGTGCTAGAAGAGCGGGAGTTCCGTTCTTC. This encodes CSARRAGVPFF.

This chain joins TRBV28 and TRBJ1-5; TRBD1 matches at 11 bases. J gave up 5 bases and V 5 bases, and 8 bases lay outside the gene matches. CDR3 length: 16 amino acids. Germline lookup yields CDR1 MDHEN and CDR2 SYDVKM. The CDR3 spells CASSAWTGGDHQPQHF. The CDR3 DNA follows: TGTGCCAGCAGTGCTTGGACAGGGGGCGACCATCAGCCCCAGCATTTT. The full variable domain, in which reference TRBV28 and TRBJ1-5 provide the parts outside the CDR3, is DVKVTQSSRYLVKRTGEKVFLECVQDMDHENMFWYRQDPGLGLRLIYFSYDVKMKEKGDIPEGYSVSREKKERFSLILESASTNQTSMYLCASSAWTGGDHQPQHFGDGTRLSIL.

This chain uses TRBV6-6 with TRBJ2-5, with D possibly matching TRBD1 (5 bases). The CDR3 runs 14 residues. Per the germline V gene, CDR1 is MNHNY and CDR2 is SVGAGI (reference sequence). Trimming removed 4 bases at V and 1 base at J, with 10 bases between. This CDR3 reads CASSSRTSQETQYF. CDR3 bases: TGTGCCAGCAGTTCTAGGACATCCCAAGAGACCCAGTACTTC.

This clone was seen just once. The rearrangement joins TRBV2 to TRBJ2-7; D possibly corresponds to TRBD2 (6 bases). Trimming took 4 bases from V and 0 from J, leaving 13 bases between them. The germline V gene encodes CDR1 SNHLY and CDR2 FYNNEI. The CDR3 sequence is 15 residues long. The CDR3, as DNA: TGTGCCAGCAGTGCGTCTAGCGTAAGCTCCTACGAGCAGTACTTC. It yields the protein CASSASSVSSYEQYF.